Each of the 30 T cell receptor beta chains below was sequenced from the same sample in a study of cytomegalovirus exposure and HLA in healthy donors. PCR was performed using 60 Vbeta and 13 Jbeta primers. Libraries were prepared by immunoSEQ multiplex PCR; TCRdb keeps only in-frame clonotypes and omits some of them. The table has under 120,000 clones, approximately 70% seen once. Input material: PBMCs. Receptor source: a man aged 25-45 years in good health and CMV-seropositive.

The CDR3 spells CATSRVRGSIGGYTF. CDR3 nucleotides: TGTGCCACCAGCAGAGTAAGGGGCTCAATAGGTGGCTACACCTTC. The chain has TRBV15 and TRBJ1-2; D may be TRBD1 (5 bases). CDR3 size: 15 residues. V shed 1 base and J shed 7 bases, with 16 bases lying between them. In germline, CDR1 is LNHNV, CDR2 YYDKDF (reference sequence). Combining the CDR3 with reference TRBV15 and TRBJ1-2 gives the whole variable domain DAMVIQNPRYQVTQFGKPVTLSCSQTLNHNVMYWYQQKSSQAPKLLFHYYDKDFNNEADTPDNFQSRRPNTSFCFLDIRSPGLGDTAMYLCATSRVRGSIGGYTFGSGTRLTVV.

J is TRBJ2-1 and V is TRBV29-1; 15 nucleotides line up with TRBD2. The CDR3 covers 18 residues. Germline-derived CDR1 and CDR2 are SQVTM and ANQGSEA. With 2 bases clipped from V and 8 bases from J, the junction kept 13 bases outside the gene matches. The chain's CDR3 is CSVEMGLAGGRRLYEQFF. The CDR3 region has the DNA TGCAGCGTTGAAATGGGACTAGCGGGGGGCCGGAGATTGTATGAGCAGTTCTTC.

CDR3 region: CASSVALGQWGETQYF. The CDR3 DNA sequence: TGTGCCAGCAGCGTAGCCCTGGGACAGTGGGGGGAGACCCAGTACTTC. V usage is TRBV9 and J usage is TRBJ2-5; 7 bases are a match to TRBD1. Germline V gene data show CDR1 as SGDLS and CDR2 as YYNGEE. With V trimmed by 0 bases and J by 5 bases, 10 bases remained unmatched. The CDR3 is made up of 16 amino acids.

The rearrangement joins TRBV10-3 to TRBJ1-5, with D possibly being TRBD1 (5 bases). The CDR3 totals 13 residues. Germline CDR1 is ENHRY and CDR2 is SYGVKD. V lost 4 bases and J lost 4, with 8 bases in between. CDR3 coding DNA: TGTGCCATCAGTGGGGGCGCAAATCAGCCCCAGCATTTT. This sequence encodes CAISGGANQPQHF.

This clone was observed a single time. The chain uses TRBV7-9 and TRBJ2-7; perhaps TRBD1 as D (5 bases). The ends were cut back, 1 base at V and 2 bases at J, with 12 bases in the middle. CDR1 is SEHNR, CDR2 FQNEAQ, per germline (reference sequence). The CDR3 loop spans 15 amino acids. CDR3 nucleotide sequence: TGTGCCAGCAGCTTAGGGCTAGACAGAACCTACGAGCAGTACTTC. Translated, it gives CASSLGLDRTYEQYF.

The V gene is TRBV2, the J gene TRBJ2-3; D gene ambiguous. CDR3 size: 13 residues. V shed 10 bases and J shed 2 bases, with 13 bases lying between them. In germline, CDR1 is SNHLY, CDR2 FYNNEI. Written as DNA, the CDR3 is TGTGCCACGGTGCGCGCGCCCACAGATACGCAGTATTTT. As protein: CATVRAPTDTQYF.

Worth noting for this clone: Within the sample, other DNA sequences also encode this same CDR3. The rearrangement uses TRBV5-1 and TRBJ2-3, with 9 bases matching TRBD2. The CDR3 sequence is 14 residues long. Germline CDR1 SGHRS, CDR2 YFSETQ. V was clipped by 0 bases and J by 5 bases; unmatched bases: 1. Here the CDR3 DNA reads TGCGCCAGCAGCTTGGGTAGCGGGGGAGATACGCAGTATTTT. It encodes CASSLGSGGDTQYF.

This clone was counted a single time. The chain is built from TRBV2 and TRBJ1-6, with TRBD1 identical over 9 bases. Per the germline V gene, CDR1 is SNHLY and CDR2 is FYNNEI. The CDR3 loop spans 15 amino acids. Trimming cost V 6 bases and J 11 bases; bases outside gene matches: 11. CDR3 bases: TGTGCCAGCAGATCAATGGGGACAGGGCAGACACCCCTCCACTTT. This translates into CASRSMGTGQTPLHF.

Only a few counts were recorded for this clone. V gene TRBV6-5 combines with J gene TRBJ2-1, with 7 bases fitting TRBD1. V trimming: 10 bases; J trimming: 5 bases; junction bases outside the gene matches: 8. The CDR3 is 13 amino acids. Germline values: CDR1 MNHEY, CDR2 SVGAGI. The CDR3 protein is CAIRTGTDNEQFF. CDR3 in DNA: TGTGCCATTAGGACAGGTACCGACAATGAGCAGTTCTTC.

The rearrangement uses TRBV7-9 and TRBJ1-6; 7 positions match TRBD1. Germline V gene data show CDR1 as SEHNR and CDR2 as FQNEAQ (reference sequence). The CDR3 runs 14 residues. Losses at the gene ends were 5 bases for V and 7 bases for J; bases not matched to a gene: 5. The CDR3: CASSNDRVNSPLHF. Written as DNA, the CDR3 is TGTGCCAGCAGCAATGACAGGGTGAATTCACCCCTCCACTTT. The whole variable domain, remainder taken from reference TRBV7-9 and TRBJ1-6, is DTGVSQNPRHKITKRGQNVTFRCDPISEHNRLYWYRQTLGQGPEFLTYFQNEAQLEKSRLLSDRFSAERPKGSFSTLEIQRTEQGDSAMYLCASSNDRVNSPLHFGNGTRLTVT.

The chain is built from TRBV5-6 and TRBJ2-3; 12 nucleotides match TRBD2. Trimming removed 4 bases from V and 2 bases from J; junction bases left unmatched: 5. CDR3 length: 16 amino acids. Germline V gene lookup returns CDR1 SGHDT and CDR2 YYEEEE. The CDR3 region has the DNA TGTGCCAGCAGCCCGGGGACTAGCGGGTACACAGATACGCAGTATTTT. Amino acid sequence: CASSPGTSGYTDTQYF. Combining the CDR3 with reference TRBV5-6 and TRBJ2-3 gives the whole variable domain DAGVTQSPTHLIKTRGQQVTLRCSPKSGHDTVSWYQQALGQGPQFIFQYYEEEERQRGNFPDRFSGHQFPNYSSELNVNALLLGDSALYLCASSPGTSGYTDTQYFGPGTRLTVL.

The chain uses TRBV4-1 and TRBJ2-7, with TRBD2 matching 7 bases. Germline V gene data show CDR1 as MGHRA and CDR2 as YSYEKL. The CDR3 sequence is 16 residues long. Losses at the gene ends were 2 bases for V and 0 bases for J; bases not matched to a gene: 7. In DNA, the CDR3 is TGCGCCAGCAGCCAACCCGGTCGGGGGGACTCCTACGAGCAGTACTTC. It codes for CASSQPGRGDSYEQYF.

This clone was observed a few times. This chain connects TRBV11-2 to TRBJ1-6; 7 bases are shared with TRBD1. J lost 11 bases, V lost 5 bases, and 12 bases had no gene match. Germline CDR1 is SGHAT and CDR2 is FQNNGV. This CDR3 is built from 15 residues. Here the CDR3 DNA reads TGTGCCAGCAGCAAAGACAGGGTAGTACTCCCACCCCTCCACTTT. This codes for CASSKDRVVLPPLHF.

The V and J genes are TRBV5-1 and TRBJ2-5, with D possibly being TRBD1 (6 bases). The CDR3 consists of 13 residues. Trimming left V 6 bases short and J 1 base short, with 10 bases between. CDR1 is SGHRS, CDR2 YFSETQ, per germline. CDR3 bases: TGCGCCAGCATCCTACAGGGCCAAGAGACCCAGTACTTC. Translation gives CASILQGQETQYF.

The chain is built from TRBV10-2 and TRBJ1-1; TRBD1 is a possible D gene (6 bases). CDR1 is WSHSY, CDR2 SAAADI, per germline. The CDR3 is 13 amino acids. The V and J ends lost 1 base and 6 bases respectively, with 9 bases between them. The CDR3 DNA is TGCGCCAGCAGTGAGTGGGGGCAGGCTGAAGCTTTCTTT. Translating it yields CASSEWGQAEAFF.

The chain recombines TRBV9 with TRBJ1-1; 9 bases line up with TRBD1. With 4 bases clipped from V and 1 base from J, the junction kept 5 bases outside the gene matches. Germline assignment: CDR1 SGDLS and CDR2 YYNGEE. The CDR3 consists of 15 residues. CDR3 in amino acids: CASSREGQGNTEAFF. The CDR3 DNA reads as TGTGCCAGCAGCAGGGAGGGACAGGGGAACACTGAAGCTTTCTTT.

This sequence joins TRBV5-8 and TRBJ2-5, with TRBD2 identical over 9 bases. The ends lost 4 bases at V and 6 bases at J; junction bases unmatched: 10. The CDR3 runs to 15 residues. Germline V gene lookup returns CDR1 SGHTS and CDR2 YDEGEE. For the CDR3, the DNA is TGTGCCAGCAGCGGCGGGAGTAGCGGGGGCCAGACCCAGTACTTC. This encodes CASSGGSSGGQTQYF.

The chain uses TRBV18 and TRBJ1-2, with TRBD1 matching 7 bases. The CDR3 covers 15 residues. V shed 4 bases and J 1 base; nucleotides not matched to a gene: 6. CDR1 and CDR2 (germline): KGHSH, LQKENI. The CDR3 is CASSLTRDSNYGYTF. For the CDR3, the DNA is TGTGCCAGCTCACTAACCCGGGACAGTAACTATGGCTACACCTTC.

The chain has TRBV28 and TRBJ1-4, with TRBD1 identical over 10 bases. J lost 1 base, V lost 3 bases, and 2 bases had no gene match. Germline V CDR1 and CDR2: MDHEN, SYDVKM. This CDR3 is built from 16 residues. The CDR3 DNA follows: TGTGCCAGCAGTTTGGACAGGGGGTTAACTAATGAAAAACTGTTTTTT. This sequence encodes CASSLDRGLTNEKLFF.

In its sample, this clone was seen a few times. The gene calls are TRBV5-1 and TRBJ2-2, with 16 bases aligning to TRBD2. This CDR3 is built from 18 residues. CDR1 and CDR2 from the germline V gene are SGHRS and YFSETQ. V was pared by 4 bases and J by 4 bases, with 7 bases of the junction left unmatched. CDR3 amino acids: CASSPGLAGGPGTGELFF. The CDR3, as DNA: TGCGCCAGCAGCCCGGGACTAGCGGGGGGGCCCGGCACCGGGGAGCTGTTTTTT. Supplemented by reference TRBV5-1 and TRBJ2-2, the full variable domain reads KAGVTQTPRYLIKTRGQQVTLSCSPISGHRSVSWYQQTPGQGLQFLFEYFSETQRNKGNFPGRFSGRQFSNSRSEMNVSTLELGDSALYLCASSPGLAGGPGTGELFFGEGSRLTVL.

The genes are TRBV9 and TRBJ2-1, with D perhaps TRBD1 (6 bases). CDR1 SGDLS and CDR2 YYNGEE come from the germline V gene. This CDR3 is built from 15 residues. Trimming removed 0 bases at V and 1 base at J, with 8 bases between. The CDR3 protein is CASSVEGVSYNEQFF. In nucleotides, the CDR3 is TGTGCCAGCAGCGTAGAGGGGGTATCCTACAATGAGCAGTTCTTC.

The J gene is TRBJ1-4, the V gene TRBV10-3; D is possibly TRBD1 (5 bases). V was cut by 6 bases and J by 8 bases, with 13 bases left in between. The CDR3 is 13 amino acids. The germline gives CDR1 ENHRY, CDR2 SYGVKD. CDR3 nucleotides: TGTGCCATCAGCCAGGGAAGAGGAGAAAAACTGTTTTTT. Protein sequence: CAISQGRGEKLFF.

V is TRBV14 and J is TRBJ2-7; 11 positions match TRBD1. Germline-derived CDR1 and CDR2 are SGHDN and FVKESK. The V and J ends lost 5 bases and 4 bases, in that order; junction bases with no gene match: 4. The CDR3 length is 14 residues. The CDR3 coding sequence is TGTGCCAGCAGCTACGGGACAGGGGGGTACGAGCAGTACTTC. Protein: CASSYGTGGYEQYF. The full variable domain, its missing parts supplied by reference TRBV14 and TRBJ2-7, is EAGVTQFPSHSVIEKGQTVTLRCDPISGHDNLYWYRRVMGKEIKFLLHFVKESKQDESGMPNNRFLAERTGGTYSTLKVQPAELEDSGVYFCASSYGTGGYEQYFGPGTRLTVT.

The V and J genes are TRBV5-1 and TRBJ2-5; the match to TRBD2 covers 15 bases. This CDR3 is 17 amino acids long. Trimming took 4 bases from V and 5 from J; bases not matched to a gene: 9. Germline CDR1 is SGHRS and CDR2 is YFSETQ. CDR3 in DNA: TGCGCCAGCAGCCCCACCCCCGGGACTAGCGGGGGGGAGACCCAGTACTTC. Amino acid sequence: CASSPTPGTSGGETQYF.

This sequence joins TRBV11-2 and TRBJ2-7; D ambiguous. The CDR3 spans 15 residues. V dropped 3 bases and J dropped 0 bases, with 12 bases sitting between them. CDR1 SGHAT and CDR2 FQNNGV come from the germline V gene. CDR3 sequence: CASSFSPLDSYEQYF. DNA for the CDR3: TGTGCCAGCAGCTTCAGTCCCCTCGACTCCTACGAGCAGTACTTC.

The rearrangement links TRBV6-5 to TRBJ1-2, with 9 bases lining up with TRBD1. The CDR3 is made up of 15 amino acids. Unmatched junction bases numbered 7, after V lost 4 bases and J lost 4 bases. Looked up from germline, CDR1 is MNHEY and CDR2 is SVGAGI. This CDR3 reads CASSFVQGAGYGYTF. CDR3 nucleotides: TGTGCCAGCAGTTTCGTACAGGGGGCAGGCTATGGCTACACCTTC.

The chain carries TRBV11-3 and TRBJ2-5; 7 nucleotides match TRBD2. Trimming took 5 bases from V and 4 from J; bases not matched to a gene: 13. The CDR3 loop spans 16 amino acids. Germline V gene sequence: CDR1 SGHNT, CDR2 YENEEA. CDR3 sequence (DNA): TGTGCCAGCAGCCCCGGACTAGTGGGTGGTTTAGAGACCCAGTACTTC. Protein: CASSPGLVGGLETQYF.

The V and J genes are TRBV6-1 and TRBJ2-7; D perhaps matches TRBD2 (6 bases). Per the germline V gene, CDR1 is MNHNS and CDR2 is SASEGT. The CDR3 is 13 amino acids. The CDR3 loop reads CATRLATTYEQYF. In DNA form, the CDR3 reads TGTGCAACAAGGCTAGCGACCACCTACGAGCAGTACTTC.

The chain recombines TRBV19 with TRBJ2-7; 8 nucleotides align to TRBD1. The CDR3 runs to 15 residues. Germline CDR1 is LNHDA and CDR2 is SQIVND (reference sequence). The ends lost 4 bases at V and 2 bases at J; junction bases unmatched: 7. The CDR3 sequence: CASSNQGATPYEQYF. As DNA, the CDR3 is TGTGCCAGTAGTAATCAGGGGGCGACCCCCTACGAGCAGTACTTC.

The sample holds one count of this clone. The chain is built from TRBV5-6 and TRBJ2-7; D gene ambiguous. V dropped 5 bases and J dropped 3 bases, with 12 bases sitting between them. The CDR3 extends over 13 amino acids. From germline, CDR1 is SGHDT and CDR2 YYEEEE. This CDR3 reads CASRETDDYEQYF. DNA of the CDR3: TGTGCCAGCAGGGAAACAGATGACTACGAGCAGTACTTC. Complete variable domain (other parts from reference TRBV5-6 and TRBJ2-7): DAGVTQSPTHLIKTRGQQVTLRCSPKSGHDTVSWYQQALGQGPQFIFQYYEEEERQRGNFPDRFSGHQFPNYSSELNVNALLLGDSALYLCASRETDDYEQYFGPGTRLTVT.